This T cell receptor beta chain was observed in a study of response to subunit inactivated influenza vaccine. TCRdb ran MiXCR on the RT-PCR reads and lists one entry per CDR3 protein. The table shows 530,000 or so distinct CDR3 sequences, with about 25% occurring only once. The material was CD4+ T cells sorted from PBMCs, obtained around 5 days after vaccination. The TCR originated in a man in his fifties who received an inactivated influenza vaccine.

The CDR3: CASSSAGTGGEKLFF. DNA of the CDR3: TGCGCCAGCAGCTCAGCCGGGACAGGCGGGGAAAAACTGTTTTTT. This chain links TRBV5-1 with TRBJ1-4; 8 bases map to TRBD1. Trimming cost V 3 bases and J 8 bases; bases outside gene matches: 9. Germline CDR1 and CDR2: SGHRS and YFSETQ. The CDR3 is 15 residues long.